The 4 T cell receptor beta chains listed next were all sequenced from one sample in a study of beta chain features in type 1 diabetes. Investigators reverse transcribed all isolated RNA, so they sequenced expressed TCRB transcripts. Measured with immunoSEQ multiplex PCR; TCRdb has only the in-frame clones, and not every one. The data show approximately 330,000 clones, roughly 9.6% seen once. The specimen sequenced was naive CD4+ T cells from blood. These receptors all stem from a woman under 40 in good health.

This clone was counted a few times. In the same sample, other DNA sequences code for this CDR3. The chain has TRBV9 and TRBJ1-5, with 7 bases that match TRBD1. The CDR3 runs to 14 residues. CDR1 is SGDLS, CDR2 YYNGEE, per germline. The V and J ends lost 0 bases and 7 bases, in that order; junction bases with no gene match: 4. The CDR3 DNA is TGTGCCAGCAGCGTAGGAGGGGGCCGGCAGCCCCAGCATTTT. Translation gives CASSVGGGRQPQHF.

Note on this clone: This specimen includes other DNA sequences encoding the same CDR3. The chain is built from TRBV18 and TRBJ1-1; D may be TRBD1 (5 bases). Trimming cost V 2 bases and J 3 bases, with 7 bases left between them. Germline V gives CDR1 KGHSH, CDR2 LQKENI. This CDR3 has 13 residues. DNA for the CDR3: TGTGCCAGCTCACCAGGAGGGGACACTGAAGCTTTCTTT. It yields the protein CASSPGGDTEAFF.

The rearrangement uses TRBV4-3 and TRBJ2-1, with 7 nucleotides matching TRBD1. The CDR3 length is 17 residues. V was pared by 0 bases and J by 4 bases, with 9 bases of the junction left unmatched. Germline CDR1 LGHNA, CDR2 YSLEER. CDR3 in DNA: TGCGCCAGCAGCCAAGAGGTTTCTAGGGGACAGTACAATGAGCAGTTCTTC. Translation gives CASSQEVSRGQYNEQFF.

This chain uses TRBV23-1 with TRBJ2-7; TRBD2 matches at 7 bases. TRBV23-1 counts as an open reading frame of uncertain function. CDR3 length: 16 residues. V was clipped by 2 bases and J by 5 bases; unmatched bases: 12. The DNA for the CDR3 is TGCGCCAGCAGTCAAAGGTTAGCAGGGAGGGTGAACGAGCAGTACTTC. It yields the protein CASSQRLAGRVNEQYF.